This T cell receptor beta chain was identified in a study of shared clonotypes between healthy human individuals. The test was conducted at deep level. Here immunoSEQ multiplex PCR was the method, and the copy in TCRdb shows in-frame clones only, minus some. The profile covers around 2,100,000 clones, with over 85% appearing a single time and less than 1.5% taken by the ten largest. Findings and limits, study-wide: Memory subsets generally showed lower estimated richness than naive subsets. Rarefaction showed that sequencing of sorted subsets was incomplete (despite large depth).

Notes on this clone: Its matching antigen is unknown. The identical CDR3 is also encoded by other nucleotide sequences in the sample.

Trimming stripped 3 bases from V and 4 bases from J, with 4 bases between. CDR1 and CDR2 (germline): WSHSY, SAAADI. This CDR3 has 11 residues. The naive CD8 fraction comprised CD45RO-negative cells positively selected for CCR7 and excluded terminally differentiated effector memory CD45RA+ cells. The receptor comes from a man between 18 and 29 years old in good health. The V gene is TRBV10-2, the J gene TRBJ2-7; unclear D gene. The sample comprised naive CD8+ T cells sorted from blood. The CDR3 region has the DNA TGCGCCAGCAGTGAAACATACGAGCAGTACTTC. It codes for CASSETYEQYF.